The T cell receptor (beta chain) under discussion was sequenced for a study of post-analysis software for immune sequencing data. Across the study: The courses of disease that were included comprised relapsing-remitting, secondary progressive and progressive-relapsing multiple sclerosis.

Only a few counts were recorded for this clonotype. Its matching antigen is unknown. Between the trimmed V and J ends, which lost 3 bases and 3 bases, there was a span of 6 bases. Germline lookup yields CDR1 SGHDT and CDR2 YYEEEE. This CDR3 is 12 amino acids long. Study-wide results and caveats: A significant reduction in normalized Chao1 diversity was observed in multiple sclerosis patients versus controls. TRBV5-6, TRBV5-1 and TRBV20-1 belonged to a set of about 5 TRBV segments that were more frequent in patients than controls.

Unique molecular identifiers featured in each of the TCR beta cDNA libraries. There were about 0.85 to 10 million T cells, and 400,000 to 650,000 cDNA molecules came from them. TCRdb itself ran the PCR reads through MiXCR, one entry per CDR3 protein. Here the sample spans some 800,000 distinct CDR3 sequences, approximately 44% being singletons. Sequencing used blood. This clonotype was obtained from a girl under 18 with multiple sclerosis. V is TRBV5-6 and J is TRBJ1-2; D is unresolved. CDR3 sequence: CASSYDDYGYTF. CDR3 coding DNA: TGTGCCAGCAGCTACGATGACTATGGCTACACCTTC.